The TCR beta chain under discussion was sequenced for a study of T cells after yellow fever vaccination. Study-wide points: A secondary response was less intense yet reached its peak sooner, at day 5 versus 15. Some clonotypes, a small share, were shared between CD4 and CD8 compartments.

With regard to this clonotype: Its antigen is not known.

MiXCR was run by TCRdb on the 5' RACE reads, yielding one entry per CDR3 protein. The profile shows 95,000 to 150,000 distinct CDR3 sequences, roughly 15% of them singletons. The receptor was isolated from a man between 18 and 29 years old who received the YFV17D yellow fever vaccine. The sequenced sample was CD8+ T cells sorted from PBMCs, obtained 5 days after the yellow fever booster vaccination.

The chain's CDR3 is CASSQLGQAETQYF. The DNA for the CDR3 is TGCGCCAGCAGCCAACTGGGTCAAGCAGAGACCCAGTACTTC. The rearrangement uses TRBV4-3 and TRBJ2-5; D is unclear. V was trimmed by 2 bases and J by 4 bases, leaving 11 bases between them. This CDR3 is built from 14 residues. The germline CDR1 and CDR2 sequences are LGHNA and YSLEER.